The next 27 T cell receptor beta chains were all read from a single sample in a study of T-cell reconstitution after alpha-beta-depleted transplantation in children. The authors prepared the TCRbeta library with unique molecular identifiers. TCRdb re-analysed the PCR reads in MiXCR, keeping a single row per CDR3 protein. The sample has approximately 500,000 distinct CDR3 sequences, 10% to 13% seen once; the top ten hold around 2%. The sequencing here drew on PBMCs, taken before TCRalphabeta/CD19-depleted stem cell transplant. The receptors shown here come from a child aged 2 to 15 with inherited bone marrow failure, due to receive a stem cell transplant.

This clonotype was counted at least ten times. V and J are TRBV15 and TRBJ1-3; a weak D match, TRBD1 (6 bases). Looked up from germline, CDR1 is LNHNV and CDR2 is YYDKDF (reference sequence). There are 14 residues in the CDR3. V gave up 4 bases and J gave up 4 bases, with 11 bases separating them. The CDR3, as DNA: TGTGCCACCAGCACTAGGACAGCCGGAAACACCATATATTTT. Protein: CATSTRTAGNTIYF.

This clonotype came up many times. J is TRBJ2-3 and V is TRBV20-1, with D uncertain. V lost 7 bases, J lost 1 base, and 12 bases lay in between. Germline V gives CDR1 DFQATT, CDR2 SNEGSKA (reference sequence). The CDR3 loop spans 13 amino acids. CDR3 in amino acids: CSGARARTDTQYF. The CDR3 nucleotides are TGCAGTGGAGCAAGGGCCCGCACAGATACGCAGTATTTT.

This clonotype was observed at least ten times. The rearrangement joins TRBV7-2 to TRBJ1-2, with D perhaps TRBD1 (5 bases). The V end was cut by 5 bases, the J end by 4 bases, with 17 bases between. This CDR3 has 15 amino acids. The germline V gene encodes CDR1 SGHTA and CDR2 FQGNSA. CDR3 DNA: TGTGCCAGCAGCCCAGGGACCGGTCTATTCTATGGCTACACCTTC. Amino acids: CASSPGTGLFYGYTF.

Of note for this clonotype: This may stem from a read error, because a much larger clone lies one nucleotide away. J is TRBJ1-4 and V is TRBV7-2; D unresolved. Germline CDR1 SGHTA, CDR2 FQGNSA. The CDR3 length is 14 residues. The CDR3 loop is CARSFTATNEKLFF. CDR3 bases: TGTGCCAGGAGCTTCACAGCAACTAATGAAAAACTGTTTTTT.

The V call is TRBV10-3, the J call TRBJ2-6, with a possible D match to TRBD1 (6 bases). The CDR3 extends over 17 amino acids. Germline loops: CDR1 ENHRY, CDR2 SYGVKD. The V and J ends lost 3 bases and 0 bases respectively, with 12 bases between them. The CDR3 DNA follows: TGTGCCATCAGTGAACAGGGTGAGCTCTCTGGGGCCAACGTCCTGACTTTC. This sequence encodes CAISEQGELSGANVLTF.

This clonotype was recorded at least ten times. The chain employs TRBV14 and TRBJ2-5; 9 bases match TRBD2. The CDR3 covers 15 residues. Looked up from germline, CDR1 is SGHDN and CDR2 is FVKESK. V was clipped by 1 base and J by 3 bases; unmatched bases: 3. DNA for the CDR3: TGTGCCAGCAGCCAAGTCCCTAGCGGGAAAGAGACCCAGTACTTC. Amino acids: CASSQVPSGKETQYF.

This clonotype was recorded at least ten times. The chain employs TRBV28 and TRBJ2-4; 7 nucleotides match TRBD1. CDR1 and CDR2 from the germline V gene are MDHEN and SYDVKM. This CDR3 has 16 residues. The V and J ends lost 5 bases and 0 bases, in that order; junction bases with no gene match: 7. This CDR3 is CASSPGDSLAKNIQYF. The CDR3 bases are TGTGCCAGCAGTCCCGGGGACAGTTTAGCCAAAAACATTCAGTACTTC. The full variable domain, completed using reference TRBV28 and TRBJ2-4, is DVKVTQSSRYLVKRTGEKVFLECVQDMDHENMFWYRQDPGLGLRLIYFSYDVKMKEKGDIPEGYSVSREKKERFSLILESASTNQTSMYLCASSPGDSLAKNIQYFGAGTRLSVL.

This chain links TRBV7-9 with TRBJ2-1; D is unresolved. The germline V gene encodes CDR1 SEHNR and CDR2 FQNEAQ (reference sequence). This CDR3 contains 13 residues. V lost 7 bases and J lost 4, with 11 bases in between. The CDR3 nucleotides are TGTGCCAGCACCCTCTTGGGGTACAATGAGCAGTTCTTC. Protein product: CASTLLGYNEQFF.

This clonotype was recorded at least ten times. The V call is TRBV21-1, the J call TRBJ2-7. TRBV21-1 is recorded as a pseudogene. CDR3 length equals 15 residues. CDR3 in DNA: TGTGCCAGCAGCCCAATAGGGTCTGAACTCTACGAGCAGTACTTC. This translates into CASSPIGSELYEQYF.

This clonotype was counted many times. This chain uses TRBV7-2 with TRBJ1-1; 8 nucleotides match TRBD1. Germline CDR1 and CDR2: SGHTA and FQGNSA. Trimming removed 3 bases from V and 1 base from J; junction bases left unmatched: 4. This CDR3 has 15 residues. CDR3 in DNA: TGTGCCAGCAGCTTGGGGCAGGGGGCGAACACTGAAGCTTTCTTT. Translated, it gives CASSLGQGANTEAFF.

This clonotype was counted many times. The chain combines TRBV7-8 with TRBJ1-5; D may be TRBD1 (5 bases). Deletions cut 1 base from V and 3 bases from J, with 13 bases between. This CDR3 has 16 amino acids. Germline V gene data show CDR1 as SGHVS and CDR2 as FQNEAQ. Written as DNA, the CDR3 is TGTGCCAGCAGCTTAGTTGTGGCAGGGTACAATCAGCCCCAGCATTTT. It is translated as CASSLVVAGYNQPQHF.

The chain couples TRBV29-1 to TRBJ2-1; no clear D. Germline loops: CDR1 SQVTM, CDR2 ANQGSEA. The CDR3 runs to 13 residues. V was cut by 5 bases and J by 0 bases, with 8 bases left in between. CDR3 in DNA: TGCAGCGTTCTGTCGGTCTCCTACAATGAGCAGTTCTTC. Translation gives CSVLSVSYNEQFF.

This clonotype was seen repeatedly, ten times or more. The chain recombines TRBV20-1 with TRBJ2-3; D uncertain. Germline values: CDR1 DFQATT, CDR2 SNEGSKA (reference sequence). Trimming stripped 7 bases from V and 6 bases from J, with 11 bases between. The CDR3 totals 11 residues. DNA of the CDR3: TGCAGTGTCAGTCGTGCGGATACGCAGTATTTT. Protein product: CSVSRADTQYF.

This clonotype was counted at least ten times. The chain has TRBV12-3 or TRBV12-4 and TRBJ1-6; 12 bases line up with TRBD1. The CDR3 sequence is 16 residues long. V gave up 6 bases and J gave up 8 bases; unmatched junction bases: 8. The CDR3 DNA follows: TGTGCCAGCAGCTTCGGGACAGGGGGCGTATATTCACCCCTCCACTTT. This encodes CASSFGTGGVYSPLHF.

The chain couples TRBV24-1 to TRBJ2-7; 8 bases are a match to TRBD1. The V segment lost 3 bases and the J segment 9 bases; nucleotides outside the gene matches: 6. The CDR3 spans 13 residues. Germline values: CDR1 KGHDR, CDR2 SFDVKD. The CDR3 DNA follows: TGTGCCACCAGTGATCGGGGACAGGCCATGCAGTACTTC. Protein: CATSDRGQAMQYF.

This clonotype was seen at least ten times. This rearrangement joins TRBV12-3 or TRBV12-4 to TRBJ2-7, with D perhaps matching TRBD1 (5 bases). CDR3 size: 14 residues. V was cut by 6 bases and J by 2 bases, with 14 bases left in between. The CDR3 DNA reads TGTGCCAGCAGCTCAAGACAGCTACCCTACGAGCAGTACTTC. Protein product: CASSSRQLPYEQYF.

This clonotype was found many times. The chain carries TRBV5-5 and TRBJ2-5, with a possible D match to TRBD2 (6 bases). Germline-derived CDR1 and CDR2 are SGHKS and YYEKEE (reference sequence). V shed 0 bases and J shed 5 bases, with 14 bases lying between them. CDR3 length: 15 amino acids. The CDR3 here is CASSLAGAGTETQYF. The CDR3 region has the DNA TGTGCCAGCAGCTTGGCCGGGGCGGGAACGGAGACCCAGTACTTC.

In this sample, this clonotype turned up a few times. CDR3 in DNA: TGTGCCAGCAGCTTAGTTTTCGGGCAGGCCAAAAACATTCAGTACTTC. Encoded protein: CASSLVFGQAKNIQYF. The chain carries TRBV11-2 and TRBJ2-4; unclear D gene. V gave up 1 base and J gave up 1 base, with 11 bases separating them. Per the germline V gene, CDR1 is SGHAT and CDR2 is FQNNGV. The CDR3 is 16 residues long.

This clonotype was detected many times. J is TRBJ2-7 and V is TRBV27; D tentatively fits TRBD1 or TRBD2 (5 bases each). Germline-derived CDR1 and CDR2 are MNHEY and SMNVEV (reference sequence). V dropped 3 bases and J dropped 4 bases, with 10 bases sitting between them. CDR3 length: 13 amino acids. CDR3 DNA: TGTGCCAGCAGTTTCACCAGGGAGTACGAGCAGTACTTC. As protein: CASSFTREYEQYF.

This clonotype was recorded at least ten times. This chain connects TRBV29-1 to TRBJ2-3, with 8 nucleotides matching TRBD1. The CDR3 is 16 amino acids. With V trimmed by 2 bases and J by 1 base, 8 bases remained unmatched. Germline V gene lookup returns CDR1 SQVTM and CDR2 ANQGSEA. CDR3 DNA sequence: TGCAGCGTTGAAACCCTCGGGACAGGCGGCACAGATACGCAGTATTTT. Amino acids: CSVETLGTGGTDTQYF.

This clonotype has a count of ten or more. The chain links TRBV25-1 to TRBJ2-5; no clear D. Trimming took off 2 bases at V and 0 bases at J, with 13 bases between the two ends. CDR3 size: 16 residues. The germline CDR1 and CDR2 sequences are MGHDK and SYGVNS. CDR3 DNA: TGTGCCAGCAGTGAAAACCCATGGCCACACCAAGAGACCCAGTACTTC. It translates to CASSENPWPHQETQYF.

A word on this clonotype: A much bigger clone sits one base away, suggesting this may be a read error. This CDR3 fails to terminate in the conserved phenylalanine or tryptophan, so it likely reflects a read error. The chain links TRBV5-6 to TRBJ2-3, with 7 positions matching TRBD2. Germline V CDR1 and CDR2: SGHDT, YYEEEE. This CDR3 is 15 amino acids long. Trimming at V came to 4 bases and at J to 5 bases, leaving 10 bases not matched to a gene. CDR3 sequence reads: CASSPTGGIGDTQYL. The CDR3 nucleotides are TGTGCCAGCAGCCCAACGGGGGGAATTGGAGATACGCAGTATTTA.

This clonotype was seen ten or more times. This chain connects TRBV4-3 to TRBJ2-1, with D maybe TRBD2 (5 bases). This CDR3 is built from 15 residues. Between the trimmed V and J ends, which lost 0 bases and 6 bases, there was a span of 12 bases. The germline gives CDR1 LGHNA, CDR2 YSLEER. CDR3 in DNA: TGCGCCAGCAGCCAAGAAAGGACTTTTGTCAATGAGCAGTTCTTC. Its protein is CASSQERTFVNEQFF.

This clonotype was observed many times. The chain joins TRBV6-1 to TRBJ1-1, with D possibly being TRBD1 (5 bases). V lost 4 bases and J lost 3, with 15 bases in between. CDR1 and CDR2 from the germline V gene are MNHNS and SASEGT. The CDR3 contains 15 residues. Here the CDR3 DNA reads TGTGCCAGCAGTGTCCGGGGGTTCGGGTACACTGAAGCTTTCTTT. It specifies CASSVRGFGYTEAFF.

There are many counts of this clonotype. V usage is TRBV6-1 and J usage is TRBJ2-4, with D possibly being TRBD1 (5 bases). V dropped 8 bases and J dropped 6 bases, with 14 bases sitting between them. Germline V CDR1 and CDR2: MNHNS, SASEGT. This CDR3 region has 13 residues. CDR3 loop: CASGFRESNIQYF. The CDR3 nucleotides are TGTGCCAGCGGCTTCAGGGAATCAAACATTCAGTACTTC.

This clonotype was detected many times. The genes are TRBV6-5 and TRBJ2-3; D gene ambiguous. Germline values: CDR1 MNHEY, CDR2 SVGAGI. The CDR3 is 12 amino acids. Trimming stripped 9 bases from V and 4 bases from J, with 11 bases between. The CDR3 coding sequence is TGTGCCAGGAACAGCTGCCCAGATACGCAGTATTTT. Amino acid sequence: CARNSCPDTQYF.

The chain joins TRBV29-1 to TRBJ2-1; TRBD2 agrees at 15 bases. J lost 3 bases, V lost 4 bases, and 22 bases had no gene match. Looked up from germline, CDR1 is SQVTM and CDR2 is ANQGSEA. The CDR3 extends over 22 amino acids. This chain's CDR3 is CSVVGLAGGFIPPKALYNEQFF. CDR3 DNA sequence: TGCAGCGTTGTGGGACTAGCGGGAGGCTTTATCCCCCCCAAAGCGCTCTACAATGAGCAGTTCTTC.